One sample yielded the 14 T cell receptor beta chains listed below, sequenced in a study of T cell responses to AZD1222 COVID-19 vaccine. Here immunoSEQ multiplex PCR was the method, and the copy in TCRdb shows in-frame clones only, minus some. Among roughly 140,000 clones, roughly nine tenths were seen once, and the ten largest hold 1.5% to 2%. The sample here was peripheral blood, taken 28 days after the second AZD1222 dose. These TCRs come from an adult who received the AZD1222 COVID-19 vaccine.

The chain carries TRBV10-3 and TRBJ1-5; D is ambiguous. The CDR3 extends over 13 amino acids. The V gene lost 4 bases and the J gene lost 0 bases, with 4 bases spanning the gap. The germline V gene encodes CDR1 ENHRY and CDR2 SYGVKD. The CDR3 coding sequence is TGTGCCATCAGTGTAGATAGCAATCAGCCCCAGCATTTT. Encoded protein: CAISVDSNQPQHF.

The CDR3 coding sequence is TGTGCCAGCAGCCAAGGCCAAAGGGGACAGCCCCAGCATTTT. It codes for CASSQGQRGQPQHF. V gene TRBV3-1 (or the pseudogene TRBV3-2) combines with J gene TRBJ1-5; possible D gene TRBD1, 5 bases. Germline CDR1 LGHDT, CDR2 YNNKEL (reference sequence). The CDR3 consists of 14 residues. The germline V and J ends were trimmed by 1 base and 7 bases, with 11 bases remaining between them.

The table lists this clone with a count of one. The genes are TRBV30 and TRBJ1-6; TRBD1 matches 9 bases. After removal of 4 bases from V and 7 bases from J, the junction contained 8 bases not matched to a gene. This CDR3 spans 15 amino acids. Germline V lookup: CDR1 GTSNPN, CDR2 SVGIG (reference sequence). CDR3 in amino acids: CAWTGQGIDNSPLHF. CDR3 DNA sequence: TGTGCCTGGACCGGACAGGGGATTGACAATTCACCCCTCCACTTT.

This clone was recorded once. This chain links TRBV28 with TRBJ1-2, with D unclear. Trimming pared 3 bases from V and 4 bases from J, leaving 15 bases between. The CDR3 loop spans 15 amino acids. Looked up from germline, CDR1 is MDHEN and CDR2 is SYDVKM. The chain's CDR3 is CASSFGGSLGYGYTF. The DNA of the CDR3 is TGTGCCAGCAGTTTCGGAGGCAGTCTCGGCTATGGCTACACCTTC.

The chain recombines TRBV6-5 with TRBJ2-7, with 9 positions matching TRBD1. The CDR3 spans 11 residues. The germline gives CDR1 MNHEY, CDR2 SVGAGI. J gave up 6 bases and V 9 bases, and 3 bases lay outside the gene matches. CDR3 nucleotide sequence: TGTGCCAGTGGACAGGGGCGCGAGCAGTACGTC. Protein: CASGQGREQYV.

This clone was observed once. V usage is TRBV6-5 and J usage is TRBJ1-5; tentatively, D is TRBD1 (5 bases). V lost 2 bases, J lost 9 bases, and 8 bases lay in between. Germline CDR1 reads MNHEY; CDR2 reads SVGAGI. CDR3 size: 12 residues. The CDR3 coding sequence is TGTGCCAGCAGTTACCTGGGGGGGCCCCAGCATTTT. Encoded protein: CASSYLGGPQHF.

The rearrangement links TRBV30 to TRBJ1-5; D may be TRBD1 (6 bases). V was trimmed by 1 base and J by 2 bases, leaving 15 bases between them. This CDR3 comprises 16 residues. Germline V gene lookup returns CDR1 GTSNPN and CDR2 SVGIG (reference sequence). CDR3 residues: CAWSETAPGGNQPQHF. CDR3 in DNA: TGTGCCTGGAGTGAGACAGCTCCAGGGGGCAATCAGCCCCAGCATTTT.

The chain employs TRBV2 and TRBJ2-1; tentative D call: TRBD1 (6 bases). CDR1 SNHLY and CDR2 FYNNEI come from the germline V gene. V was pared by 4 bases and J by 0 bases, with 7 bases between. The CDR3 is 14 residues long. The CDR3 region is CASSGTVSYNEQFF. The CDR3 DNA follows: TGTGCCAGCAGTGGGACAGTCTCCTACAATGAGCAGTTCTTC. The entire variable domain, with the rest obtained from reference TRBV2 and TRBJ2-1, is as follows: EPEVTQTPSHQVTQMGQEVILRCVPISNHLYFYWYRQILGQKVEFLVSFYNNEISEKSEIFDDQFSVERPDGSNFTLKIRSTKLEDSAMYFCASSGTVSYNEQFFGPGTRLTVL.

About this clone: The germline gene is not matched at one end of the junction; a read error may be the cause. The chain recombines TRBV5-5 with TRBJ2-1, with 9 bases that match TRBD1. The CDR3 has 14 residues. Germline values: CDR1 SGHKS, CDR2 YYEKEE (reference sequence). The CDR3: CASNLLQGANEQFF. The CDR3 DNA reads TGTGCCAGCAACTTGTTACAGGGGGCAAATGAGCAGTTCTTC. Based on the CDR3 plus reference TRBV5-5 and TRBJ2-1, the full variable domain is DAGVTQSPTHLIKTRGQQVTLRCSPISGHKSVSWYQQVLGQGPQFIFQYYEKEERGRGNFPDRFSARQFPNYSSELNVNALLLGDSALYLCASNLLQGANEQFFGPGTRLTVL.

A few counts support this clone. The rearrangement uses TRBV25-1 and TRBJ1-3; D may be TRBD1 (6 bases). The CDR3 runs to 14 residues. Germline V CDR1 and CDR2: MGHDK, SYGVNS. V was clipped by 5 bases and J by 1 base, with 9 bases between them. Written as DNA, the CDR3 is TGTGCCAGCAGTAAACAGGGATCTGGAAACACCATATATTTT. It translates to CASSKQGSGNTIYF.

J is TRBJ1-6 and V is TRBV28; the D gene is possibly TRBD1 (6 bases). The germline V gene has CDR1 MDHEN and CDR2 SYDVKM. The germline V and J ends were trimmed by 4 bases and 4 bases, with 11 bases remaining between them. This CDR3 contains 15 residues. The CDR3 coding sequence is TGTGCCAGCAGTTCCCCCGGACAGTATAATTCACCCCTCCACTTT. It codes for CASSSPGQYNSPLHF. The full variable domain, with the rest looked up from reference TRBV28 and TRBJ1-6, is DVKVTQSSRYLVKRTGEKVFLECVQDMDHENMFWYRQDPGLGLRLIYFSYDVKMKEKGDIPEGYSVSREKKERFSLILESASTNQTSMYLCASSSPGQYNSPLHFGNGTRLTVT.

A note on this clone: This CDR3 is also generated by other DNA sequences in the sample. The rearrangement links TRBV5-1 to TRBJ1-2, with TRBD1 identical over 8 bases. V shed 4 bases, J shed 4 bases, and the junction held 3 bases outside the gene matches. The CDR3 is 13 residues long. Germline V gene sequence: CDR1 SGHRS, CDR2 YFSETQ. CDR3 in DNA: TGCGCCAGCAGCGCTGGGACAGGCTATGGCTACACCTTC. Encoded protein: CASSAGTGYGYTF.

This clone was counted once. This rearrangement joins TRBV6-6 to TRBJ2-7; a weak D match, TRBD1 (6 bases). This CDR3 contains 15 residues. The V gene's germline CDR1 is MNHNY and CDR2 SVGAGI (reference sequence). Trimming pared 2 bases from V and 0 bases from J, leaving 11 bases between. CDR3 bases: TGTGCCAGCAGTTACGGGGGACAACTCTCCTACGAGCAGTACTTC. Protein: CASSYGGQLSYEQYF.

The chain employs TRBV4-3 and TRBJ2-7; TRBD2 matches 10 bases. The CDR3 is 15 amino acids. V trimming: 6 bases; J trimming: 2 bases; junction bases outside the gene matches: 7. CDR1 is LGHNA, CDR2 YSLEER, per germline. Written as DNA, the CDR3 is TGCGCCAGCAGAAGGTGGCTAGCGGGGGCCTACGAGCAGTACTTC. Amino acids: CASRRWLAGAYEQYF.